This record concerns one TCR beta chain sequence. Germline V gene lookup returns CDR1 SGHVS and CDR2 FQNEAQ. The ends were cut back, 5 bases at V and 4 bases at J, with 6 bases in the middle. The CDR3 totals 12 residues. The entry originates in a study of technical replicates of blood from four donors. The repertoire was sequenced with immunoSEQ multiplex PCR; TCRdb's copy has only in-frame clones and lacks some. The sample yields about 59,000 clones, about 94% seen once. J is TRBJ1-3 and V is TRBV7-8; D unclear. Material: PBMCs. This sequence was found in a human donor in good health. Some clones in this sample may be carry-over from other donors' samples. CDR3 amino acids: CASSPTGNTIYF. CDR3 nucleotides: TGTGCCAGCAGCCCCACAGGAAACACCATATATTTT.